This entry lists 27 T cell receptor beta chains sequenced from one sample in a study of blood T cells in healthy people across ages. The authors ran a second PCR of 7 to 11 cycles using a sample-barcoded 5' primer and a J-beta primer mix. MiXCR, run by TCRdb on the 5' RACE reads, gives a single entry per CDR3 protein. The data hold over 1,500,000 distinct CDR3 sequences, with around half observed a single time. The sample consisted of blood. Receptors were obtained from a woman in her 40s in good health.

V and J are TRBV7-9 and TRBJ2-3, with TRBD2 identical over 7 bases. V shed 5 bases and J 2 bases; nucleotides not matched to a gene: 7. The germline V gene has CDR1 SEHNR and CDR2 FQNEAQ (reference sequence). This CDR3 spans 15 amino acids. The CDR3 sequence: CASSPLGRATDTQYF. As DNA, the CDR3 is TGTGCCAGCAGCCCACTTGGGAGGGCCACAGATACGCAGTATTTT. Looking up the rest from reference TRBV7-9 and TRBJ2-3 gives the full variable domain: DTGVSQNPRHKITKRGQNVTFRCDPISEHNRLYWYRQTLGQGPEFLTYFQNEAQLEKSRLLSDRFSAERPKGSFSTLEIQRTEQGDSAMYLCASSPLGRATDTQYFGPGTRLTVL.

Written as DNA, the CDR3 is TGTGCCAGCAGCTTTCGCAGTAACAATGAGCAGTTCTTC. Amino acid sequence: CASSFRSNNEQFF. V gene TRBV7-8 combines with J gene TRBJ2-1, with D uncertain. The length of the CDR3 is 13 residues. V shed 3 bases and J shed 5 bases, with 8 bases lying between them. CDR1 and CDR2 from the germline V gene are SGHVS and FQNEAQ.

The V and J genes are TRBV27 and TRBJ2-1, with D possibly matching TRBD2 (5 bases). V dropped 6 bases and J dropped 4 bases, with 19 bases sitting between them. CDR3 length: 16 residues. Germline lookup yields CDR1 MNHEY and CDR2 SMNVEV (reference sequence). The CDR3 reads CASSLISAALYNEQFF. CDR3 nucleotide sequence: TGTGCCAGCAGCTTAATTTCAGCGGCCTTATACAATGAGCAGTTCTTC.

The gene calls are TRBV2 and TRBJ2-3; either TRBD1 or TRBD2 may supply D (6 bases each). V dropped 3 bases and J dropped 0 bases, with 13 bases sitting between them. The CDR3 covers 16 residues. Germline V gene data show CDR1 as SNHLY and CDR2 as FYNNEI. The chain's CDR3 is CASSEVGGLSTDTQYF. The DNA for the CDR3 is TGTGCCAGCAGTGAGGTGGGGGGCCTTAGCACAGATACGCAGTATTTT.

With regard to this clonotype: A clone one base away is much larger, so this may be a read error. V is TRBV29-1 and J is TRBJ2-1; TRBD1 matches 9 bases. The CDR3 runs 13 residues. Germline lookup yields CDR1 SQVTM and CDR2 ANQGSEA. V lost 3 bases to trimming and J lost 12 bases; unmatched junction nucleotides: 9. CDR3 bases: TGCAGCGTTGAGGGACAGGGTACGGGGGGGCAGTTCTTC. Encoded protein: CSVEGQGTGGQFF.

The rearrangement links TRBV7-2 to TRBJ2-3, with D possibly being TRBD2 (5 bases). The CDR3 is 12 residues long. The V and J ends lost 5 bases and 10 bases respectively, with 13 bases between them. Germline CDR1 SGHTA, CDR2 FQGNSA. The CDR3 DNA is TGTGCCAGCAGCCAGACGGGGTATGCGCAGTATTTT. Residues: CASSQTGYAQYF.

This sequence joins TRBV2 and TRBJ1-1; 9 bases agree with TRBD1. Germline-derived CDR1 and CDR2 are SNHLY and FYNNEI. The CDR3 covers 15 residues. The V segment lost 5 bases and the J segment 6 bases; nucleotides outside the gene matches: 10. CDR3 region: CASSHRDRVVAEAFF. CDR3 coding DNA: TGTGCCAGCAGTCACCGGGACAGGGTAGTCGCTGAAGCTTTCTTT. The variable domain in full, with the rest retrieved from reference TRBV2 and TRBJ1-1, is EPEVTQTPSHQVTQMGQEVILRCVPISNHLYFYWYRQILGQKVEFLVSFYNNEISEKSEIFDDQFSVERPDGSNFTLKIRSTKLEDSAMYFCASSHRDRVVAEAFFGQGTRLTVV.

The V and J genes are TRBV4-1 and TRBJ1-6; D is uncertain. CDR3 length: 13 residues. The germline gives CDR1 MGHRA, CDR2 YSYEKL. V was shortened by 8 bases and J by 6 bases, with 11 bases between the two germline ends. The CDR3 spells CASQTRPNSPLHF. The CDR3 DNA is TGCGCCAGCCAAACAAGGCCTAATTCACCCCTCCACTTT.

The genes are TRBV28 and TRBJ1-2, with a tentative D call TRBD1 (5 bases). V lost 2 bases and J 0 bases, leaving 19 bases between the germline ends. Germline loops: CDR1 MDHEN, CDR2 SYDVKM. The CDR3 sequence is 18 residues long. CDR3: CASSLRSRQWAANYGYTF. In nucleotides, the CDR3 is TGTGCCAGCAGTTTAAGATCCAGACAGTGGGCCGCTAACTATGGCTACACCTTC.

This clonotype was counted only a few times. This chain links TRBV4-3 with TRBJ2-1, with D possibly called TRBD1 or TRBD2 (6 bases each). V lost 1 base to trimming and J lost 6 bases, with 10 bases between them. Germline V gives CDR1 LGHNA, CDR2 YSLEER. The CDR3 length is 14 residues. The CDR3 is CASSQVRGVNEQFF. CDR3 bases: TGCGCCAGCAGCCAAGTAAGGGGGGTCAATGAGCAGTTCTTC.

This clonotype has just a few counts. The V call is TRBV14, the J call TRBJ2-5; 11 positions match TRBD2. CDR1 is SGHDN and CDR2 is FVKESK in the germline V gene. CDR3 length equals 15 residues. J gave up 3 bases and V 2 bases, and 2 bases lay outside the gene matches. CDR3 residues: CASSQLLAGEETQYF. CDR3 sequence (DNA): TGTGCCAGCAGCCAATTACTAGCGGGGGAAGAGACCCAGTACTTC.

The J gene is TRBJ2-6, the V gene TRBV6-6, with D perhaps matching TRBD1 (6 bases). Trimming removed 4 bases at V and 2 bases at J, with 12 bases between. The CDR3 contains 16 residues. Germline V gene sequence: CDR1 MNHNY, CDR2 SVGAGI (reference sequence). CDR3 in DNA: TGTGCCAGCAGTTTCTCACAGGGAGCTGGGGCCAACGTCCTGACTTTC. Translating gives CASSFSQGAGANVLTF.

This chain joins TRBV4-1 and TRBJ2-5; TRBD2 matches 10 bases. CDR1 and CDR2 from the germline V gene are MGHRA and YSYEKL. The J segment lost 1 base and the V segment lost 4 bases, leaving 9 bases of the junction unmatched. CDR3 size: 17 residues. CDR3 sequence reads: CASSPMGSGGVQETQYF. The CDR3 bases are TGCGCCAGCAGCCCCATGGGGAGCGGGGGGGTCCAAGAGACCCAGTACTTC.

This clonotype was picked up a small number of times. V usage is TRBV5-5 and J usage is TRBJ2-3, with TRBD2 matching over 13 bases. J lost 7 bases, V lost 4 bases, and 6 bases had no gene match. The germline gives CDR1 SGHKS, CDR2 YYEKEE (reference sequence). The CDR3 consists of 15 residues. CDR3 loop: CASSRLAGGPYTQYF. The DNA for the CDR3 is TGTGCCAGCAGCAGACTAGCGGGGGGACCGTATACGCAGTATTTT.

V and J are TRBV13 and TRBJ2-7; D gene ambiguous. V was shortened by 5 bases and J by 1 base, with 15 bases between the two germline ends. CDR3 length: 15 residues. In germline, CDR1 is PRHDT, CDR2 FYEKMQ (reference sequence). DNA of the CDR3: TGTGCCAGCAGCGTCAGCCTCTCCGGATCCTACGAGCAGTACTTC. Its translation: CASSVSLSGSYEQYF. Using reference TRBV13 and TRBJ2-7 for the parts outside the CDR3, the full variable domain is AAGVIQSPRHLIKEKRETATLKCYPIPRHDTVYWYQQGPGQDPQFLISFYEKMQSDKGSIPDRFSAQQFSDYHSELNMSSLELGDSALYFCASSVSLSGSYEQYFGPGTRLTVT.

In its sample, this clonotype was seen a few times. The CDR3 protein is CASSPRQGDRDGYTF. DNA of the CDR3: TGTGCCAGCAGCCCGCGACAGGGGGATAGGGATGGCTACACCTTC. This rearrangement joins TRBV7-9 to TRBJ1-2; the match to TRBD1 covers 9 bases. The CDR3 is made up of 15 amino acids. Germline V lookup: CDR1 SEHNR, CDR2 FQNEAQ (reference sequence). The V and J ends lost 5 bases and 6 bases, in that order; junction bases with no gene match: 10.

This clonotype was found a few times. The rearrangement joins TRBV29-1 to TRBJ2-7, with D possibly TRBD1 on 6 matching bases. The CDR3 is made up of 13 amino acids. Trimming removed 7 bases from V and 2 bases from J, with 15 bases in between. Germline values: CDR1 SQVTM, CDR2 ANQGSEA. The CDR3 here is CSATVGAPYEQYF. CDR3 in DNA: TGCAGCGCCACCGTGGGGGCTCCCTACGAGCAGTACTTC.

J is TRBJ2-5 and V is TRBV28, with 10 bases fitting TRBD2. Germline CDR1 and CDR2: MDHEN and SYDVKM. Germline trimming cut 4 bases from V and 2 bases from J; bases unmatched to any gene: 16. This CDR3 comprises 19 residues. CDR3 region: CASSCDPLAGATFQETQYF. The CDR3 DNA reads TGTGCCAGCAGTTGTGATCCTCTAGCGGGGGCCACCTTTCAAGAGACCCAGTACTTC.

The CDR3 reads CASTLPGSYEQYF. CDR3 DNA: TGTGCCAGCACCCTGCCGGGCTCCTACGAGCAGTACTTC. The chain carries TRBV28 and TRBJ2-7; D remains unclear. Between the trimmed V and J ends, which lost 7 bases and 0 bases, there was a span of 10 bases. The CDR3 covers 13 residues. Germline V gives CDR1 MDHEN, CDR2 SYDVKM.

The V call is TRBV6-6, the J call TRBJ1-5, with D uncertain. The CDR3 sequence is 12 residues long. Germline lookup yields CDR1 MNHNY and CDR2 SVGAGI (reference sequence). Trimming removed 5 bases at V and 7 bases at J, with 9 bases between. The CDR3 nucleotides read TGTGCCAGCAGTGCTCAGGCGCAGCCCCAGCATTTT. This codes for CASSAQAQPQHF.

The V gene is TRBV10-3, the J gene TRBJ2-3; the D gene is possibly TRBD1 (5 bases). CDR1 ENHRY and CDR2 SYGVKD come from the germline V gene. V was cut by 8 bases and J by 5 bases, with 14 bases left in between. The CDR3 runs to 13 residues. The CDR3 loop is CAIAQGGEDTQYF. The CDR3 DNA follows: TGTGCCATCGCTCAGGGTGGAGAAGATACGCAGTATTTT.

The chain uses TRBV20-1 and TRBJ1-2; TRBD1 matches 9 bases. Per the germline V gene, CDR1 is DFQATT and CDR2 is SNEGSKA (reference sequence). This CDR3 region has 14 residues. The trim removed 0 bases at V and 8 bases at J, leaving 7 bases unmatched. The CDR3 sequence: CSARDGTGIWGYTF. CDR3 bases: TGCAGTGCTAGAGATGGGACAGGGATTTGGGGCTACACCTTC.

The genes are TRBV20-1 and TRBJ2-5; 7 nucleotides align to TRBD1. Judging by the DNA end, TRBJ2-7 fits better; the J call may be wrong. CDR3 size: 13 residues. CDR1 and CDR2 from the germline V gene are DFQATT and SNEGSKA (reference sequence). CDR3 DNA: TGCAGTGCTAGAAAGACAGGGCTGTACGAGCAGTACTTC. Translated: CSARKTGLYEQYF.

The chain links TRBV12-3 or TRBV12-4 to TRBJ1-2, with TRBD1 identical over 8 bases. The CDR3 contains 11 residues. Trimming cost V 6 bases and J 10 bases; bases outside gene matches: 4. CDR3 loop: CASRVQGDYTF. In nucleotides, the CDR3 is TGTGCCAGCAGAGTACAGGGGGACTACACCTTC.

V gene TRBV20-1 combines with J gene TRBJ2-1; 9 bases are shared with TRBD1. Germline CDR1 and CDR2: DFQATT and SNEGSKA (reference sequence). Trimming at V came to 5 bases and at J to 5 bases, leaving 4 bases not matched to a gene. This CDR3 contains 13 residues. The CDR3 protein is CSAPGQGNNEQFF. The DNA for the CDR3 is TGCAGTGCTCCGGGACAGGGTAACAATGAGCAGTTCTTC.

This clonotype has more than one count but fewer than ten. The chain uses TRBV27 and TRBJ2-4; 9 nucleotides line up with TRBD2. From germline, CDR1 is MNHEY and CDR2 SMNVEV (reference sequence). The CDR3 is 16 residues long. The junction had 2 bases not matched to a gene; V was cut back by 2 bases and J by 0 bases. CDR3 in amino acids: CASSLGAGGAKNIQYF. CDR3 nucleotides: TGTGCCAGCAGTTTAGGAGCGGGGGGAGCCAAAAACATTCAGTACTTC.

The chain links TRBV5-6 to TRBJ2-1; 7 bases align to TRBD2. This CDR3 has 16 amino acids. Germline V gene lookup returns CDR1 SGHDT and CDR2 YYEEEE. J lost 6 bases, V lost 4 bases, and 13 bases had no gene match. The CDR3 reads CASSPLGGALSNEQFF. DNA for the CDR3: TGTGCCAGCAGCCCGTTGGGAGGGGCACTTAGCAATGAGCAGTTCTTC.